This entry lists 20 T cell receptor beta chains sequenced from one sample in a study of cytomegalovirus exposure and HLA in healthy donors. With 60 Vbeta and 13 Jbeta primers, the PCR was carried out. Sequencing was performed with immunoSEQ multiplex PCR; in TCRdb, only in-frame clones are kept and a portion is missing. This table holds roughly 150,000 clones, roughly 77% found once. The sequenced material came from PBMCs. The receptors were gathered from a woman between 18 and 29 years old in good health and CMV-seronegative.

The V and J genes are TRBV13 and TRBJ1-1; D is undetermined. Germline V gene data show CDR1 as PRHDT and CDR2 as FYEKMQ (reference sequence). V was cut by 5 bases and J by 5 bases, with 12 bases left in between. The CDR3 is 13 amino acids. Here the CDR3 reads CASSASRWTEAFF. CDR3 coding DNA: TGTGCCAGCAGCGCGTCCCGCTGGACTGAAGCTTTCTTT.

The chain has TRBV28 and TRBJ2-7; D is perhaps TRBD1 (6 bases). This CDR3 has 17 residues. Germline V gene lookup returns CDR1 MDHEN and CDR2 SYDVKM. Trimming shortened V by 7 bases and J by 4 bases, and 26 bases separated the two germline ends. DNA of the CDR3: TGTGCCAGCATGTCCAGGGGTGTACGATTGAGAGAGTACGAGCAGTACTTC. This encodes CASMSRGVRLREYEQYF.

The chain is built from TRBV28 and TRBJ1-4; D perhaps matches TRBD1 (6 bases). The CDR3 contains 15 residues. V shed 5 bases and J shed 6 bases, with 16 bases lying between them. Per the germline V gene, CDR1 is MDHEN and CDR2 is SYDVKM. This chain's CDR3 is CASSVSGDDDEKLFF. CDR3 coding DNA: TGTGCCAGCAGTGTGTCAGGGGATGATGATGAAAAACTGTTTTTT.

V usage is TRBV5-1 and J usage is TRBJ2-7; D perhaps matches TRBD2 (6 bases). Germline CDR1 SGHRS, CDR2 YFSETQ. The CDR3 has 17 residues. The V and J ends lost 2 bases and 1 base respectively, with 19 bases between them. The CDR3 nucleotides read TGCGCCAGCAGCTTTAATATTGGCGGGGATCGGTCCTACGAGCAGTACTTC. Translated: CASSFNIGGDRSYEQYF.

This clone was observed once. J is TRBJ1-4 and V is TRBV19; 9 bases fit TRBD1. Germline CDR1 LNHDA, CDR2 SQIVND (reference sequence). This CDR3 is 15 amino acids long. Unmatched junction bases numbered 2, after V lost 6 bases and J lost 0 bases. In DNA, the CDR3 is TGTGCCAGTAGGGGACAGGGTGCAACTAATGAAAAACTGTTTTTT. This gives the protein CASRGQGATNEKLFF.

The rearrangement links TRBV4-1 to TRBJ1-1; maybe TRBD1 (6 bases). Germline V lookup: CDR1 MGHRA, CDR2 YSYEKL. The ends were cut back, 1 base at V and 1 base at J, with 13 bases in the middle. This CDR3 comprises 16 residues. CDR3 protein: CASSQGWQGQNTEAFF. The CDR3, as DNA: TGCGCCAGCAGCCAAGGGTGGCAGGGGCAGAACACTGAAGCTTTCTTT.

The chain couples TRBV5-5 to TRBJ2-5, with D possibly being TRBD1 (6 bases). The DNA end is more similar to TRBJ2-7, so the J call may be wrong. Germline loops: CDR1 SGHKS, CDR2 YYEKEE (reference sequence). This CDR3 is 14 amino acids long. The CDR3 spells CASSRPGTSYEQYF. The CDR3 region has the DNA TGTGCCAGCAGCCGCCCAGGGACAAGCTACGAGCAGTACTTC.

The rearrangement joins TRBV6-1 to TRBJ1-5; D gene unclear. The V end was cut by 1 base, the J end by 5 bases, with 15 bases between. The CDR3 spans 16 residues. CDR1 and CDR2 from the germline V gene are MNHNS and SASEGT. The CDR3 loop is CASSEEAGNAHQPQHF. The CDR3 nucleotides read TGTGCCAGCAGTGAAGAAGCCGGGAACGCCCATCAGCCCCAGCATTTT.

This clone was recorded only once. CDR3: CASSYAGTGPSEQYF. For the CDR3, the DNA is TGTGCCAGCAGCTATGCCGGGACAGGGCCCTCCGAGCAGTACTTC. The chain recombines TRBV11-2 with TRBJ2-7; TRBD1 matches at 9 bases. The J segment lost 6 bases and the V segment lost 4 bases, leaving 10 bases of the junction unmatched. Germline values: CDR1 SGHAT, CDR2 FQNNGV. This CDR3 comprises 15 residues.

The chain links TRBV7-9 to TRBJ1-1; weak D call: TRBD1 (5 bases). The CDR3 consists of 12 residues. Per the germline V gene, CDR1 is SEHNR and CDR2 is FQNEAQ (reference sequence). The V end was cut by 5 bases, the J end by 1 base, with 5 bases between. This CDR3 reads CASSQGNTEAFF. In DNA form, the CDR3 reads TGTGCCAGCAGCCAGGGGAACACTGAAGCTTTCTTT.

The rearrangement uses TRBV19 and TRBJ1-4; 7 positions agree with TRBD1. The V gene's germline CDR1 is LNHDA and CDR2 SQIVND (reference sequence). Trimming at V came to 6 bases and at J to 0 bases, leaving 4 bases not matched to a gene. CDR3 length: 15 residues. The CDR3 loop reads CASSHGTATNEKLFF. In DNA, the CDR3 is TGTGCCAGTAGCCACGGGACAGCAACTAATGAAAAACTGTTTTTT.

In its sample, this clone was seen a few times. The chain recombines TRBV28 with TRBJ2-7, with D hard to call. Deletions cut 4 bases from V and 1 base from J, with 8 bases between. The CDR3 totals 13 residues. CDR1 is MDHEN, CDR2 SYDVKM, per germline. The CDR3 loop reads CASSSVLSYEQYF. The CDR3, as DNA: TGTGCCAGCAGTTCGGTCCTGTCCTACGAGCAGTACTTC.

The chain combines TRBV28 with TRBJ2-3; the match to TRBD2 covers 12 bases. V was pared by 5 bases and J by 6 bases, with 6 bases of the junction left unmatched. Per germline, CDR1 MDHEN and CDR2 SYDVKM. The CDR3 has 15 residues. CDR3 in amino acids: CASSKLAGGFDTQYF. CDR3 nucleotide sequence: TGTGCCAGCAGTAAACTAGCGGGAGGTTTTGATACGCAGTATTTT.

The CDR3 nucleotides are TGTGCCAGCAGTTTTGCAGGGCGCCTCAATCAGCCCCAGCATTTT. Amino acids: CASSFAGRLNQPQHF. The chain employs TRBV28 and TRBJ1-5; D may be TRBD1 (5 bases). This CDR3 comprises 15 residues. Looked up from germline, CDR1 is MDHEN and CDR2 is SYDVKM. Trimming took off 3 bases at V and 3 bases at J, with 12 bases between the two ends.

The J gene is TRBJ2-1, the V gene TRBV9; TRBD2 is a possible D gene (7 bases). The V end was cut by 2 bases, the J end by 4 bases, with 16 bases between. CDR3 size: 16 residues. Germline V gives CDR1 SGDLS, CDR2 YYNGEE. CDR3 region: CASSVTTGGYYNEQFF. DNA for the CDR3: TGTGCCAGCAGCGTGACCACGGGGGGCTATTACAATGAGCAGTTCTTC.

This sequence joins TRBV7-9 and TRBJ1-1; 7 bases agree with TRBD1. The V segment lost 8 bases and the J segment 1 base; nucleotides outside the gene matches: 4. This CDR3 is 13 amino acids long. Germline V CDR1 and CDR2: SEHNR, FQNEAQ (reference sequence). CDR3: CASQDRANTEAFF. CDR3 DNA sequence: TGTGCCAGCCAAGACAGGGCGAACACTGAAGCTTTCTTT.

The gene calls are TRBV4-1 and TRBJ2-5; D perhaps matches TRBD1 (5 bases). This CDR3 is 15 amino acids long. V shed 0 bases and J shed 5 bases, with 13 bases lying between them. Germline CDR1 reads MGHRA; CDR2 reads YSYEKL. Written as DNA, the CDR3 is TGCGCCAGCAGCCAAGATCGAGGCAGGGTGGAGACCCAGTACTTC. It specifies CASSQDRGRVETQYF.

The V and J genes are TRBV9 and TRBJ2-5, with 13 bases lining up with TRBD2. Germline V gene data show CDR1 as SGDLS and CDR2 as YYNGEE. V was clipped by 4 bases and J by 2 bases; unmatched bases: 2. There are 15 residues in the CDR3. Here the CDR3 reads CASSWTSGGQETQYF. The CDR3 DNA sequence: TGTGCCAGCAGCTGGACTAGCGGGGGACAAGAGACCCAGTACTTC.

In DNA form, the CDR3 reads TGTGCCAGCAGCGATTCCATCCTGGCCAAGACCTACGAGCAGTACTTC. It translates to CASSDSILAKTYEQYF. The chain has TRBV9 and TRBJ2-7, with no clear D. Germline V gene sequence: CDR1 SGDLS, CDR2 YYNGEE. V dropped 3 bases and J dropped 2 bases, with 18 bases sitting between them. CDR3 size: 16 residues.

The V and J genes are TRBV7-6 and TRBJ1-2; D uncertain. Germline CDR1 and CDR2: SGHVS and FNYEAQ. The CDR3 length is 16 residues. V was cut by 1 base and J by 7 bases, with 19 bases left in between. The CDR3, as DNA: TGTGCCAGCAGCTTAGACAACCTGGTCGCCAGGTCTGGCTACACCTTC. It encodes CASSLDNLVARSGYTF.